This T cell receptor (beta chain) was sequenced during a study of T cells in Graves' hyperthyroidism and ophthalmopathy. RNA transcripts gave rise to amplified TCR beta CDR3 regions. Researchers ran a first-round RT-PCR on the TCR CDR3 using the HTBI primer set. MiXCR, run by TCRdb on the multiplex PCR reads, gives a single entry per CDR3 protein. The table includes some 530,000 distinct CDR3 sequences, roughly 23% detected once. This clonotype was seen a few times. After removal of 0 bases from V and 2 bases from J, the junction contained 3 bases not matched to a gene. This CDR3 has 16 amino acids. Germline loops: CDR1 SGHRS, CDR2 YFSETQ.

The receptor was isolated from a woman in her 70s with Graves' ophthalmopathy. The genes are TRBV5-1 and TRBJ2-1; 9 nucleotides align to TRBD1. The source material was blood. CDR3 loop: CASSLGGTGTYNEQFF. The CDR3 nucleotides are TGCGCCAGCAGCTTGGGTGGGACAGGGACCTACAATGAGCAGTTCTTC.